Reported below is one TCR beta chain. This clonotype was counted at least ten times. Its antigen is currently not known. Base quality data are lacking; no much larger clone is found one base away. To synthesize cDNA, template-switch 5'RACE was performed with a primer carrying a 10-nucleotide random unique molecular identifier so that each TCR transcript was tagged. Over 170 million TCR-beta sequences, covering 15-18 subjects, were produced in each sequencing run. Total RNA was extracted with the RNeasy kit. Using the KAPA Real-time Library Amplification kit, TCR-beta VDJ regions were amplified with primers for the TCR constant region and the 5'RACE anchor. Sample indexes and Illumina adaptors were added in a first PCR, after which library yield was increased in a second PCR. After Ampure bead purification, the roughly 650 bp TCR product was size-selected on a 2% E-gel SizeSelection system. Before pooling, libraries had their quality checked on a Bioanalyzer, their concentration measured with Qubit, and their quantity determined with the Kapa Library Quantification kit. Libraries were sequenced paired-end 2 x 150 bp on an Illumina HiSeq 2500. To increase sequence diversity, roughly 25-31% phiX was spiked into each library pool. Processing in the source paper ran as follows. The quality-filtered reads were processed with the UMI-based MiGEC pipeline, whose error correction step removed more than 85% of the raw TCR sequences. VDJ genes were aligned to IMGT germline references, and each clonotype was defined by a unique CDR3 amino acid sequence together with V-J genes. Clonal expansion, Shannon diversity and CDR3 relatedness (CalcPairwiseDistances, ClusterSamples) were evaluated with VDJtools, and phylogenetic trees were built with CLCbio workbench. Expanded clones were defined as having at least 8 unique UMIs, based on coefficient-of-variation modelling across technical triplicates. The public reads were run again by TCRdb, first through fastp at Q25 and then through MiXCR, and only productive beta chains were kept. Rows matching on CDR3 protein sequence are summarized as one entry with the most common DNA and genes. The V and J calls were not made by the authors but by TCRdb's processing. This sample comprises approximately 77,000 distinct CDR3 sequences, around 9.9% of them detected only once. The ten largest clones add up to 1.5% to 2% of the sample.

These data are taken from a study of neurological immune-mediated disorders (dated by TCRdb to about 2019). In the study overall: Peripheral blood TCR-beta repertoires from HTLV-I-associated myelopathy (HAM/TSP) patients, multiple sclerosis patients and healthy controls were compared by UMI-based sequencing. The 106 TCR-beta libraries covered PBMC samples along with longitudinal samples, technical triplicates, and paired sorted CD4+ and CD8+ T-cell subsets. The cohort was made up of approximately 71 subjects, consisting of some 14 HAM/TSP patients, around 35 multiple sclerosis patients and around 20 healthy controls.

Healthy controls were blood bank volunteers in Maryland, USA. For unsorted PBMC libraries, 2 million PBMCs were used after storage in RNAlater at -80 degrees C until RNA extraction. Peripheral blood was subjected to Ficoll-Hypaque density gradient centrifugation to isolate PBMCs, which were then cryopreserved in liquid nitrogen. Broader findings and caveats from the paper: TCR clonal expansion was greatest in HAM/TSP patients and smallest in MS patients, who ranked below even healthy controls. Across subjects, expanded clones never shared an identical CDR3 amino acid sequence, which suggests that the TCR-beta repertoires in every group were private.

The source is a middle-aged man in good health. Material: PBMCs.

In nucleotides, the sequence is TGTGCCAGCCGCCCACTAAGCACAGGGGAGGAGACCCAGTACTTC. Its protein product is CASRPLSTGEETQYF. This receptor chain uses TRBV6-6 and TRBJ2-5; TRBD1 agrees with 7 junctional bases. Relative to germline, V is missing 8 bases and J is missing 5 bases, with 14 bases of the junction outside any gene match. Sequences MNHNY (CDR1) and SVGAGI (CDR2) are obtained from the germline V gene (reference sequence). The CDR3 runs 15 residues from the cysteine to the phenylalanine. The sequence is cut down to CDR3 DNA, 45 bases in frame from base 1.